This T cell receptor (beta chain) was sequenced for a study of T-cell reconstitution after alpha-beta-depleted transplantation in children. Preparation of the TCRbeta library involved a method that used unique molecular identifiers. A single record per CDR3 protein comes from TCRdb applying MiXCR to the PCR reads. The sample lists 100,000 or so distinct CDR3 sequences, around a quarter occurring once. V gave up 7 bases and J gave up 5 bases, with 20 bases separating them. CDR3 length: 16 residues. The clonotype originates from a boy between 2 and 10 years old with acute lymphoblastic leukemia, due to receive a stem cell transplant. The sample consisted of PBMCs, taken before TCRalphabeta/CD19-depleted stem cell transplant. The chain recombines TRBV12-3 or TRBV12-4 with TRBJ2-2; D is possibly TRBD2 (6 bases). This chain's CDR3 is CASTLISGGRTGELFF. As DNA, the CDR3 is TGTGCCAGCACCCTGATTAGCGGAGGGAGGACCGGGGAGCTGTTTTTT.